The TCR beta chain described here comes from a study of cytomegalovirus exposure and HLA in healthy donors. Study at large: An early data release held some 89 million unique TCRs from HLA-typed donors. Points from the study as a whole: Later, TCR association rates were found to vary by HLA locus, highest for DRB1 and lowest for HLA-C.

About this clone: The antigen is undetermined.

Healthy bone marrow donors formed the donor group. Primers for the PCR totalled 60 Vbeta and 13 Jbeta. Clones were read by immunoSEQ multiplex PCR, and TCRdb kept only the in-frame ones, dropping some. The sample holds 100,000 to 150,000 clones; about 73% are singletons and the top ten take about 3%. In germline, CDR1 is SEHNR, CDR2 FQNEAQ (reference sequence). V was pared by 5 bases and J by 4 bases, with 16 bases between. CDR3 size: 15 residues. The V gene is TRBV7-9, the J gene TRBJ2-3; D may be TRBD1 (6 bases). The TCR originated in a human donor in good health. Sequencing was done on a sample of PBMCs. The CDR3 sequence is CASSVRDNPADTQYF. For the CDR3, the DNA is TGTGCCAGCAGCGTCCGGGACAACCCCGCAGATACGCAGTATTTT.